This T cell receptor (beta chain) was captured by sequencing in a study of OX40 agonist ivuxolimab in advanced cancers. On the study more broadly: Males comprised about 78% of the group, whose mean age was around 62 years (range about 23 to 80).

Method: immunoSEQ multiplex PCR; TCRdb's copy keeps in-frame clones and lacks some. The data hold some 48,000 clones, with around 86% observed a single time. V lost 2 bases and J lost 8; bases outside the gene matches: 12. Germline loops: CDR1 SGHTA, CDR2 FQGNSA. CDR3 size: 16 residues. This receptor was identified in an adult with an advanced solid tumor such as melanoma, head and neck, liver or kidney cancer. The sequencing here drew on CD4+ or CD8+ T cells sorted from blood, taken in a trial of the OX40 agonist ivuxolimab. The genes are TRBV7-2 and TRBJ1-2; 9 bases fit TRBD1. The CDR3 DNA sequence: TGTGCCAGCAGCTTACCCCCCGGGACAGGGTCTCGAGGCTACACCTTC. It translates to CASSLPPGTGSRGYTF.